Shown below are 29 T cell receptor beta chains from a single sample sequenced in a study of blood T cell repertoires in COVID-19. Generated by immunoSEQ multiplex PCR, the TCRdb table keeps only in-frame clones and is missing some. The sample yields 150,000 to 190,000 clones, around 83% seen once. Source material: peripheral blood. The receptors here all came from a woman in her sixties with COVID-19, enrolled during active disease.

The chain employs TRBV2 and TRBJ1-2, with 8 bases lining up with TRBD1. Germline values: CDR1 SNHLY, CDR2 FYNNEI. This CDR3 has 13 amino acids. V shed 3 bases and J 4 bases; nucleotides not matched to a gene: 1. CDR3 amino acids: CASSETGAYGYTF. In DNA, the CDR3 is TGTGCCAGCAGTGAGACAGGGGCCTATGGCTACACCTTC.

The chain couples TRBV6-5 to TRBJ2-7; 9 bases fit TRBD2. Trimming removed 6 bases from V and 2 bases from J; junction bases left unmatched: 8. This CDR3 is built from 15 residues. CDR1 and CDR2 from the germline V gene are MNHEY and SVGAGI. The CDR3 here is CASSVTSGGTYEQYF. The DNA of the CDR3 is TGTGCCAGCAGCGTGACTAGCGGAGGCACCTACGAGCAGTACTTC.

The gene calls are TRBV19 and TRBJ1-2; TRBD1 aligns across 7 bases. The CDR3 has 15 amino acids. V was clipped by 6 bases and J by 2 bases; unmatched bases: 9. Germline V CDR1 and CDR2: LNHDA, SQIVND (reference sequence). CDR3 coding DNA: TGTGCCAGTAGCTTCCGGGACAGAGTAAACTATGGCTACACCTTC. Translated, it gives CASSFRDRVNYGYTF.

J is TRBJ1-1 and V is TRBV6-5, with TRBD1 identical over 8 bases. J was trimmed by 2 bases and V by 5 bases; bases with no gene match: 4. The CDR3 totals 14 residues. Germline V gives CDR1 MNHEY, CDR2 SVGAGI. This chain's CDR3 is CASSRTGSNTEAFF. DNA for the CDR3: TGTGCCAGCAGTAGGACAGGGAGTAACACTGAAGCTTTCTTT.

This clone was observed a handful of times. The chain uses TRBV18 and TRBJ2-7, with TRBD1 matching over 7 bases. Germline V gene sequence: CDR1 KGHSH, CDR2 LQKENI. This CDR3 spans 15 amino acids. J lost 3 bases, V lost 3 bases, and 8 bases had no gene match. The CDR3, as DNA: TGTGCCAGCTCACCTTCTTTGGGACAGTTCTACGAGCAGTACTTC. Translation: CASSPSLGQFYEQYF. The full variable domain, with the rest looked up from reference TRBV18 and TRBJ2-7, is NAGVMQNPRHLVRRRGQEARLRCSPMKGHSHVYWYRQLPEEGLKFMVYLQKENIIDESGMPKERFSAEFPKEGPSILRIQQVVRGDSAAYFCASSPSLGQFYEQYFGPGTRLTVT.

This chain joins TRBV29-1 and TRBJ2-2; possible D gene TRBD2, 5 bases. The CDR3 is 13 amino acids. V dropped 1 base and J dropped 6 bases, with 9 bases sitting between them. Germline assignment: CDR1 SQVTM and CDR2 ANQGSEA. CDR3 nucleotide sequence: TGCAGCGTTGAAGTGACGGGATCCGGGGAGCTGTTTTTT. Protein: CSVEVTGSGELFF.

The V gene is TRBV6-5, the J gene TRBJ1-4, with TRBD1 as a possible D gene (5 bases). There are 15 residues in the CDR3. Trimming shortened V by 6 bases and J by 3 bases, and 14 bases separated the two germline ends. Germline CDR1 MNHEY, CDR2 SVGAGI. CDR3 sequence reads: CASSHQGLANEKLFF. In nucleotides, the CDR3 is TGTGCCAGCAGCCACCAGGGTCTGGCTAATGAAAAACTGTTTTTT.

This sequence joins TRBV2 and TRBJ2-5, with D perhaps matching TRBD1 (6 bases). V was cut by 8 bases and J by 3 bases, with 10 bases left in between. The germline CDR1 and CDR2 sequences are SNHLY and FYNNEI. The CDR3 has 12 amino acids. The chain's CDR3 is CASWAGEETQYF. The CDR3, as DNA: TGTGCCAGCTGGGCAGGGGAAGAGACCCAGTACTTC.

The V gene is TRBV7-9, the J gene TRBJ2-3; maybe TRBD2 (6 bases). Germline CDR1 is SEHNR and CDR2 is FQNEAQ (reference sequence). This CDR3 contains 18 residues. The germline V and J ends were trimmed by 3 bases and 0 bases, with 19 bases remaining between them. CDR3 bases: TGTGCCAGCAGCTTGAGTAACAAGGGAGGTACTAGCACAGATACGCAGTATTTT. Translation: CASSLSNKGGTSTDTQYF.

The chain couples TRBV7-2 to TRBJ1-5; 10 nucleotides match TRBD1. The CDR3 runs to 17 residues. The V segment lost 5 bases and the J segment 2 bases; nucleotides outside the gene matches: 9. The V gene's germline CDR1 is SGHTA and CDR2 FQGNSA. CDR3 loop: CASSPGQGFGGNQPQHF. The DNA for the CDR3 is TGTGCCAGCAGCCCGGGACAGGGGTTCGGTGGCAATCAGCCCCAGCATTTT.

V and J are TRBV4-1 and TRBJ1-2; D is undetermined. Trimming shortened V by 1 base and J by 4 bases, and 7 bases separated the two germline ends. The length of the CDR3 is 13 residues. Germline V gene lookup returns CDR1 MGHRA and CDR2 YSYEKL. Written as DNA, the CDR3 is TGCGCCAGCAGCCAAGCGGTTGGCTATGGCTACACCTTC. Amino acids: CASSQAVGYGYTF.

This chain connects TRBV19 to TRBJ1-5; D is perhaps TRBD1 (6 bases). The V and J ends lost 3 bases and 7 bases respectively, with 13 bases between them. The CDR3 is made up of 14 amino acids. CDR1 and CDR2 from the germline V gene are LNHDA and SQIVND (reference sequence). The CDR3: CASSITGTKQPQHF. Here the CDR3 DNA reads TGTGCCAGTAGTATTACAGGGACCAAACAGCCCCAGCATTTT.

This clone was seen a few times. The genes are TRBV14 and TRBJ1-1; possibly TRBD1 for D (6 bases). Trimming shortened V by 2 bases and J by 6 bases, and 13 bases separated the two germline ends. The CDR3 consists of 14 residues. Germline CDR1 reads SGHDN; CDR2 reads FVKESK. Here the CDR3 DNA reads TGTGCCAGCAGCCAACAATACAGGGTCGCTGAAGCTTTCTTT. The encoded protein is CASSQQYRVAEAFF.

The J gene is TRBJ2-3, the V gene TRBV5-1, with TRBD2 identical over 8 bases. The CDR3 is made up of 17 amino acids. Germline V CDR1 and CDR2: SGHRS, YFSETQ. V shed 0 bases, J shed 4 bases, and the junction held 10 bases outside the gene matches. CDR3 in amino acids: CASSLELSGGSADTQYF. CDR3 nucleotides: TGCGCCAGCAGCTTGGAATTGAGCGGGGGAAGCGCAGATACGCAGTATTTT.

The CDR3 bases are TGTGCCTGGAGTGTGGAGGGGGCGAGCACCGGGGAGCTGTTTTTT. This translates into CAWSVEGASTGELFF. The chain joins TRBV30 to TRBJ2-2, with D possibly being TRBD1 (7 bases). This CDR3 region has 15 residues. V lost 0 bases, J lost 4 bases, and 12 bases lay in between. Germline CDR1 is GTSNPN and CDR2 is SVGIG (reference sequence). Complete variable domain (other parts from reference TRBV30 and TRBJ2-2): SQTIHQWPATLVQPVGSPLSLECTVEGTSNPNLYWYRQAAGRGLQLLFYSVGIGQISSEVPQNLSASRPQDRQFILSSKKLLLSDSGFYLCAWSVEGASTGELFFGEGSRLTVL.

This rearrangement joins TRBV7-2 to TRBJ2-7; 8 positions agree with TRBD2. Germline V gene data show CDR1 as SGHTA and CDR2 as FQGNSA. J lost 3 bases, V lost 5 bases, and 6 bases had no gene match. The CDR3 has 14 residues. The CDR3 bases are TGTGCCAGCAGCCTTTCGAGCGGGAGCTACGAGCAGTACTTC. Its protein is CASSLSSGSYEQYF.

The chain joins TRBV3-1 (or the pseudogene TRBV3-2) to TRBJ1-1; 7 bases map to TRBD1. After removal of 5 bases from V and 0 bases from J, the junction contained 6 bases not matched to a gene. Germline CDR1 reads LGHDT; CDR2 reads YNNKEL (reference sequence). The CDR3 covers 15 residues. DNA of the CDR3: TGTGCCAGCAGCTCTCGGGACAGATTGAACACTGAAGCTTTCTTT. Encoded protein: CASSSRDRLNTEAFF.

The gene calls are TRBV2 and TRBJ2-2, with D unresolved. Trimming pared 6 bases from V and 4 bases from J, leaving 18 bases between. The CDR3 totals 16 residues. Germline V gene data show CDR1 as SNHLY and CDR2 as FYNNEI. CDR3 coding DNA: TGTGCCAGCAGCGATCTAAGGTTAGCTTCCACCGGGGAGCTGTTTTTT. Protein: CASSDLRLASTGELFF.

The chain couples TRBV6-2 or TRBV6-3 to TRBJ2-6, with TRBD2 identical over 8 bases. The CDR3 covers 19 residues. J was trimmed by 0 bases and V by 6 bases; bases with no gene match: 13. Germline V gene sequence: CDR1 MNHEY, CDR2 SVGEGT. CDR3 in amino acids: CASRPLLAGQLSGANVLTF. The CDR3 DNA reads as TGTGCCAGCAGACCTCTCCTAGCGGGCCAACTCTCTGGGGCCAACGTCCTGACTTTC.

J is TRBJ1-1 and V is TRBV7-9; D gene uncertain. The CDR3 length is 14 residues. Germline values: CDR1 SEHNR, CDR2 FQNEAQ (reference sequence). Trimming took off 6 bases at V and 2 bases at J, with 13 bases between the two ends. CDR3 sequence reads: CASSFPGKNTEAFF. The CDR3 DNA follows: TGTGCCAGCAGTTTTCCGGGGAAAAACACTGAAGCTTTCTTT.

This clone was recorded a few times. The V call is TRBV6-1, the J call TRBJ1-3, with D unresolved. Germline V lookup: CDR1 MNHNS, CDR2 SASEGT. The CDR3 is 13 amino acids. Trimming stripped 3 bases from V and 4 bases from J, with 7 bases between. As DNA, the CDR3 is TGTGCCAGCAGTGACGGTCCGGGAAACACCATATATTTT. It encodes CASSDGPGNTIYF.

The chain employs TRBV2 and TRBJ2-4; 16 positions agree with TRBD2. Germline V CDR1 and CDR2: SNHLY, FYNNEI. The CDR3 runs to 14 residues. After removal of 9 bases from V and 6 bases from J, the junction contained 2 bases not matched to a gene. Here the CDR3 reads CARGLAGGGNIQYF. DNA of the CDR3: TGTGCCAGGGGACTAGCGGGAGGGGGAAACATTCAGTACTTC.

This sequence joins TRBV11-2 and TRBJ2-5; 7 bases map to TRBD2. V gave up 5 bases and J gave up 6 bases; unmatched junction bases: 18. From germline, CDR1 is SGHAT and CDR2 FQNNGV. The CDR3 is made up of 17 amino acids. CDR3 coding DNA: TGTGCCAGCAGCCCCCACCGGACTAGGGTGAGTAGGCAGACCCAGTACTTC. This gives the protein CASSPHRTRVSRQTQYF.

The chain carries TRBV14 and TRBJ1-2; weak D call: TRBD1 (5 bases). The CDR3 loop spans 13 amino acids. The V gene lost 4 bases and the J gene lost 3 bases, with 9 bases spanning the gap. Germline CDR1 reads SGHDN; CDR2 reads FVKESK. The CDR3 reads CASSLRVDYGYTF. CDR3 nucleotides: TGTGCCAGCAGCCTCAGGGTGGACTATGGCTACACCTTC.

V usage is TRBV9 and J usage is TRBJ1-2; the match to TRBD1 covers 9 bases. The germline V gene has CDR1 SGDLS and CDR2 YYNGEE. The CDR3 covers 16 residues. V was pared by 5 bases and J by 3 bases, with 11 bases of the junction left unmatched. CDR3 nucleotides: TGTGCCAGCAGTGACGCTTCGGGACAGGGTGACTATGGCTACACCTTC. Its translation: CASSDASGQGDYGYTF.

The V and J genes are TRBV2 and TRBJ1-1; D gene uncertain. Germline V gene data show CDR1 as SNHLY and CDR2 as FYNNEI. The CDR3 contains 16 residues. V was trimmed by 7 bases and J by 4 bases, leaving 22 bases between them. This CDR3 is CASTVPGPFGGTEAFF. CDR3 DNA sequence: TGTGCCAGCACGGTGCCGGGCCCCTTTGGAGGCACTGAAGCTTTCTTT.

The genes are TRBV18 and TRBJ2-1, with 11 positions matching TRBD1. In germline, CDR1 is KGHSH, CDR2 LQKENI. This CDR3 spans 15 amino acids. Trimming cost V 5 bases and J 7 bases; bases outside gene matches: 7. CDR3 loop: CASSSLGTGGNEQFF. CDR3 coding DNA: TGTGCCAGCTCATCCCTAGGGACAGGGGGAAATGAGCAGTTCTTC. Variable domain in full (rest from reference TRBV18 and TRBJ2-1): NAGVMQNPRHLVRRRGQEARLRCSPMKGHSHVYWYRQLPEEGLKFMVYLQKENIIDESGMPKERFSAEFPKEGPSILRIQQVVRGDSAAYFCASSSLGTGGNEQFFGPGTRLTVL.

CDR3 bases: TGTGCCAGTAGTAAAAGGACAGGGGGCTTAGAGACCCAGTACTTC. Translation: CASSKRTGGLETQYF. The J gene is TRBJ2-5, the V gene TRBV19, with 11 bases lining up with TRBD1. CDR1 is LNHDA and CDR2 is SQIVND in the germline V gene (reference sequence). Germline trimming cut 4 bases from V and 4 bases from J; bases unmatched to any gene: 5. The CDR3 is 15 residues long.

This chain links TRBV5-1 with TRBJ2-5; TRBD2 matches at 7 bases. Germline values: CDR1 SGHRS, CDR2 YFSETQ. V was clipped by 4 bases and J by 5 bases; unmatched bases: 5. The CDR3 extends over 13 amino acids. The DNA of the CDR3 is TGCGCCAGCAGCGTGGGGGGAGGGGAGACCCAGTACTTC. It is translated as CASSVGGGETQYF. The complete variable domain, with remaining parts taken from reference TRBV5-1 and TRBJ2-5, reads KAGVTQTPRYLIKTRGQQVTLSCSPISGHRSVSWYQQTPGQGLQFLFEYFSETQRNKGNFPGRFSGRQFSNSRSEMNVSTLELGDSALYLCASSVGGGETQYFGPGTRLLVL.